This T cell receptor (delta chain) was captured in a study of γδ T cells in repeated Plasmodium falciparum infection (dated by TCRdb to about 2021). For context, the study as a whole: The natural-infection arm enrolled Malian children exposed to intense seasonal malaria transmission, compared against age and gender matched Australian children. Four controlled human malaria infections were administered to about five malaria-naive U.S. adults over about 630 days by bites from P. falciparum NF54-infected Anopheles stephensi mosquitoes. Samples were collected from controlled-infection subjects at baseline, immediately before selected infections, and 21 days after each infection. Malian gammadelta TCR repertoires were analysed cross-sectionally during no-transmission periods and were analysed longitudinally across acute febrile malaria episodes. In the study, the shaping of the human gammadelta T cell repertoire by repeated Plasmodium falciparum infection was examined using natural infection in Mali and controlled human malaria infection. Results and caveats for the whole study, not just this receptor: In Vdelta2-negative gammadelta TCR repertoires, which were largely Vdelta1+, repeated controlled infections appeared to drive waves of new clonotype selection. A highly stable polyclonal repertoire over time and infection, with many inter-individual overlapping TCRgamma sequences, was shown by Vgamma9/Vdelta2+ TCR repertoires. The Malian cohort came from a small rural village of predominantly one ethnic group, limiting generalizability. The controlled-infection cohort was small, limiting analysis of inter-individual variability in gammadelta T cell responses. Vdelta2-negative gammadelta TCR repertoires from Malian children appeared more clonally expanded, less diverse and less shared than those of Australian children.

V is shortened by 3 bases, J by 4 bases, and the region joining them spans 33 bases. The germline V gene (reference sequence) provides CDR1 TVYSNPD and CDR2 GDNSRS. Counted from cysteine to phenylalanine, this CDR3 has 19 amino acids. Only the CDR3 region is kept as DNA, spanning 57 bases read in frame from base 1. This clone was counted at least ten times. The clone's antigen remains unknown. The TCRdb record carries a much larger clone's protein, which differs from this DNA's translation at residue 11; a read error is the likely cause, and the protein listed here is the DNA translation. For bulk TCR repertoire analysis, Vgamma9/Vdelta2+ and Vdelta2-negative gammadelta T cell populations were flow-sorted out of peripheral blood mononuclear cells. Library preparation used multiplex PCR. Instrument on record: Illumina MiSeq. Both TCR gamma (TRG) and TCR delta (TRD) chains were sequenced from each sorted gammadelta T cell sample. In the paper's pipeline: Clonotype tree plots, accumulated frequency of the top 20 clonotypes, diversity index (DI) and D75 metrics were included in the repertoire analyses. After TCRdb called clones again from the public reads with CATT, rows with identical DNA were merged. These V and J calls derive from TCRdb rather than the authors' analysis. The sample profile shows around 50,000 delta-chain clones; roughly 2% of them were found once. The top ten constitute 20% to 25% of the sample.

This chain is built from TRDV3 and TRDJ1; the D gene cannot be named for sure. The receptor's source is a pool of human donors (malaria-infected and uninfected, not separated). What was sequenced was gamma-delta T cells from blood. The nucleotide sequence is TGTGCCTTCCCAAAATCGACGTACATTCGGTCCCGGAGATACGATAAACTCATCTTT. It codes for CAFPKSTYIRSRRYDKLIF.